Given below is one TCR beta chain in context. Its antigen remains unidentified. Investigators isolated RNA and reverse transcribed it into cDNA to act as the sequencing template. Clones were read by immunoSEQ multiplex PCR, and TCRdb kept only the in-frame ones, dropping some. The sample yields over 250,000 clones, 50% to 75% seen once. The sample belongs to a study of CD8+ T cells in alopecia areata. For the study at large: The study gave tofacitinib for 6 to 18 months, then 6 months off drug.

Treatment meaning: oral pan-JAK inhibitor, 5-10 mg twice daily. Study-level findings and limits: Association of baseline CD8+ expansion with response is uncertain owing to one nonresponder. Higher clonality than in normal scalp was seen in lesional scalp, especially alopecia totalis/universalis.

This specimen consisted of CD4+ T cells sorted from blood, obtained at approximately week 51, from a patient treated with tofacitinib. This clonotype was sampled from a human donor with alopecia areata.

CDR3 coding DNA: TGCGCCAGCAGCTTGAGGGGACAGGTCACGGACGGCTACACCTTC. Its protein is CASSLRGQVTDGYTF. V is TRBV5-1 and J is TRBJ1-2; 8 positions agree with TRBD1. The ends lost 1 base at V and 8 bases at J; junction bases unmatched: 10. The CDR3 loop spans 15 amino acids. Per germline, CDR1 SGHRS and CDR2 YFSETQ.